This T cell receptor beta chain was retrieved from a study of OX40 agonist ivuxolimab in advanced cancers. CDR3 size: 15 residues. Germline CDR1 is SGHRS and CDR2 is YFSETQ. V was clipped by 4 bases and J by 0 bases, with 11 bases between them. Clones were read by immunoSEQ multiplex PCR, and TCRdb kept only the in-frame ones, dropping some. There are approximately 79,000 clones in the sample; around 83% occur only once, and 0.8% to 1% lies in the top ten. The material was CD4+ or CD8+ T cells sorted from blood, obtained in a trial of the OX40 agonist ivuxolimab. The V gene is TRBV5-1, the J gene TRBJ1-5, with D hard to call. The sequence derives from an adult with an advanced solid tumor such as melanoma, head and neck, liver or kidney cancer. The CDR3 region has the DNA TGCGCCAGCAGCGCGGACGGAGATAGCAATCAGCCCCAGCATTTT. This codes for CASSADGDSNQPQHF. The entire variable domain, with the rest obtained from reference TRBV5-1 and TRBJ1-5, is as follows: KAGVTQTPRYLIKTRGQQVTLSCSPISGHRSVSWYQQTPGQGLQFLFEYFSETQRNKGNFPGRFSGRQFSNSRSEMNVSTLELGDSALYLCASSADGDSNQPQHFGDGTRLSIL.